The 6 T cell receptor beta chains listed next were all sequenced from one sample in a study of Graves' ophthalmopathy and Graves' hyperthyroidism. CDR3 regions of TCR beta were amplified from RNA transcripts. The first-round RT-PCR employed HTBI primers together with the Qiagen OneStep RT-PCR kit. A multiplex PCR was then performed as the second round. Via MiXCR, TCRdb re-called the multiplex PCR reads, giving one row per CDR3 protein. Among about 740,000 distinct CDR3 sequences listed, roughly two fifths were seen once. The sample taken for sequencing was peripheral blood. The receptors derive from an adult man with Graves' ophthalmopathy.

This sequence joins TRBV7-9 and TRBJ1-1, with TRBD1 matching 11 bases. The CDR3 covers 16 residues. Germline assignment: CDR1 SEHNR and CDR2 FQNEAQ (reference sequence). Trimming at V came to 5 bases and at J to 3 bases, leaving 8 bases not matched to a gene. CDR3 in DNA: TGTGCCAGCAGCGCCGGGACAGGGGGGTGGGACACTGAAGCTTTCTTT. Amino acids: CASSAGTGGWDTEAFF.

The table lists this clonotype with a few counts. The V gene is TRBV25-1, the J gene TRBJ2-7; a weak D match, TRBD1 (5 bases). Deletions cut 3 bases from V and 2 bases from J, with 11 bases between. The CDR3 has 14 amino acids. Germline-derived CDR1 and CDR2 are MGHDK and SYGVNS. CDR3 nucleotide sequence: TGTGCCAGCAGTGAGCTGGACACACCCTACGAGCAGTACTTC. This gives the protein CASSELDTPYEQYF.

This clonotype came up once. At one end, the junction sequence differs from germline, possibly due to a read error. The chain employs TRBV7-3 and TRBJ2-2, with TRBD1 identical over 10 bases. Germline loops: CDR1 SGHTA, CDR2 FQGTGA. This CDR3 spans 16 amino acids. CDR3 region: CASSQGQGANTGELFF. The CDR3 DNA reads as TGCGCCAGCAGCCAAGGACAGGGGGCGAACACCGGGGAGCTGTTTTTT.

Remarks on this clonotype: Since no conserved phenylalanine or tryptophan closes the CDR3, a read error is the likely cause. The chain carries TRBV5-6 and TRBJ1-2, with no clear D. The V and J ends lost 5 bases and 7 bases respectively, with 15 bases between them. Looked up from germline, CDR1 is SGHDT and CDR2 is YYEEEE. The CDR3 has 13 residues. CDR3 sequence: CASRWATVGGYTL. In nucleotides, the CDR3 is TGTGCCAGCAGATGGGCCACAGTGGGTGGCTACACCCTC.

Many counts were recorded for this clonotype. The chain joins TRBV20-1 to TRBJ2-5; TRBD1 is a possible D gene (5 bases). From germline, CDR1 is DFQATT and CDR2 SNEGSKA (reference sequence). CDR3 size: 12 residues. Trimming cost V 6 bases and J 2 bases, with 10 bases left between them. The CDR3 sequence: CSADRSQETQYF. The CDR3 DNA follows: TGCAGTGCCGACAGAAGTCAAGAGACCCAGTACTTC.

The rearrangement joins TRBV20-1 to TRBJ2-7; the match to TRBD1 covers 7 bases. Germline V gene lookup returns CDR1 DFQATT and CDR2 SNEGSKA (reference sequence). After removal of 6 bases from V and 3 bases from J, the junction contained 8 bases not matched to a gene. This CDR3 contains 13 residues. In DNA form, the CDR3 reads TGCAGTGCCAGGACAGGTGTTATCTACGAGCAGTACTTC. Translated: CSARTGVIYEQYF.